This T cell receptor (beta chain) came from a study of blood T cells in healthy people across ages. General study points: Age showed a roughly linear inverse relationship with TCR beta diversity per million T cells. Because donor CMV status was unknown, expanded clonotype changes were possibly confounded. Diversity figures derived from one million T cells were judged to underestimate the true value.

CDR1 LGHDT and CDR2 YNNKEL come from the germline V gene (reference sequence). The CDR3 has 14 amino acids. The ends lost 3 bases at V and 8 bases at J; junction bases unmatched: 6. The second PCR ran roughly 7 to 12 cycles with a sample-barcoded 5' primer and J-beta primers. Each cDNA molecule was tagged by a template-switch adaptor that had 12 random nucleotides. TCRdb passed the 5' RACE reads through MiXCR, listing each CDR3 protein once. The sample has more than 1,400,000 distinct CDR3 sequences, 40% to 50% seen once. This clonotype appeared a few times. Its antigen is currently unknown. The sequence was collected from a woman aged 18-35 years in good health. The material sequenced was blood. The gene calls are TRBV3-1 and TRBJ1-2; 10 bases are a match to TRBD1. The DNA of the CDR3 is TGTGCCAGCAGCCACCTCGGGACAGGGGACGGCTACACCTTC. Its protein product is CASSHLGTGDGYTF.